The 18 T cell receptor beta chains given below trace back to one sample, sequenced in a study of shared clonotypes between healthy human individuals. Some clones are missing from TCRdb's copy, which holds only in-frame ones; the method was immunoSEQ multiplex PCR. The top ten hold roughly 1.2% of the sample, which has about 1.5 million clones, 95% to 97% seen once. The source material was naive CD4+ T cells sorted from blood. As to subset: CD45RA+ positively selected. Source of these receptors: a man younger than 40 in good health.

The chain employs TRBV4-3 and TRBJ2-3, with TRBD2 matching 11 bases. Germline CDR1 and CDR2: LGHNA and YSLEER. The CDR3 length is 17 residues. J lost 3 bases, V lost 0 bases, and 5 bases had no gene match. The DNA for the CDR3 is TGCGCCAGCAGCCAAGAAGTAGCGGGAGGGGGGACAGATACGCAGTATTTT. Amino acids: CASSQEVAGGGTDTQYF.

The genes are TRBV18 and TRBJ1-1; D is unclear. V was pared by 1 base and J by 6 bases, with 9 bases between. Per the germline V gene, CDR1 is KGHSH and CDR2 is LQKENI. CDR3 length equals 13 residues. The CDR3 loop is CASSPQRQPEAFF. The CDR3 bases are TGTGCCAGCTCACCACAACGGCAGCCTGAAGCTTTCTTT.

The V gene is TRBV2, the J gene TRBJ2-3; D may be TRBD2 (5 bases). V lost 11 bases and J lost 1, with 13 bases in between. The CDR3 length is 13 residues. CDR1 SNHLY and CDR2 FYNNEI come from the germline V gene. CDR3 amino acids: CAGAELGTDTQYF. CDR3 nucleotides: TGTGCCGGCGCGGAACTAGGCACAGATACGCAGTATTTT. The complete variable domain, with remaining parts taken from reference TRBV2 and TRBJ2-3, reads EPEVTQTPSHQVTQMGQEVILRCVPISNHLYFYWYRQILGQKVEFLVSFYNNEISEKSEIFDDQFSVERPDGSNFTLKIRSTKLEDSAMYFCAGAELGTDTQYFGPGTRLTVL.

The chain employs TRBV28 and TRBJ2-1, with D perhaps given as TRBD1 or TRBD2 (6 bases each). V was clipped by 6 bases and J by 9 bases, with 15 bases between them. This CDR3 is 13 amino acids long. Germline V CDR1 and CDR2: MDHEN, SYDVKM. The chain's CDR3 is CASREGVGGEQFF. The DNA for the CDR3 is TGTGCCAGCAGGGAGGGAGTAGGGGGTGAGCAGTTCTTC. Using reference TRBV28 and TRBJ2-1 for the parts outside the CDR3, the full variable domain is DVKVTQSSRYLVKRTGEKVFLECVQDMDHENMFWYRQDPGLGLRLIYFSYDVKMKEKGDIPEGYSVSREKKERFSLILESASTNQTSMYLCASREGVGGEQFFGPGTRLTVL.

The V call is TRBV27, the J call TRBJ2-1; tentatively, D is TRBD1 or TRBD2 (5 bases each). CDR3 length equals 17 residues. The V gene's germline CDR1 is MNHEY and CDR2 SMNVEV (reference sequence). The V end was cut by 9 bases, the J end by 5 bases, with 26 bases between. The CDR3 reads CASRRWDRASSHNEQFF. As DNA, the CDR3 is TGTGCCAGTCGTCGATGGGACCGGGCTAGCTCTCACAATGAGCAGTTCTTC.

This CDR3 reads CSVEGGISSYNEQFF. CDR3 sequence (DNA): TGCAGCGTTGAGGGGGGCATTAGCTCCTACAATGAGCAGTTCTTC. The rearrangement joins TRBV29-1 to TRBJ2-1, with D perhaps given as TRBD1 or TRBD2 (6 bases each). CDR1 is SQVTM, CDR2 ANQGSEA, per germline. V was shortened by 3 bases and J by 0 bases, with 12 bases between the two germline ends. The CDR3 loop spans 15 amino acids.

The chain joins TRBV7-9 to TRBJ1-1; weak D call: TRBD1 (6 bases). Trimming shortened V by 5 bases and J by 5 bases, and 12 bases separated the two germline ends. CDR1 and CDR2 (germline): SEHNR, FQNEAQ (reference sequence). CDR3 length equals 13 residues. CDR3 DNA sequence: TGTGCCAGCAGCCGCTTCACAGGGACTGAAGCTTTCTTT. Translating gives CASSRFTGTEAFF.

V usage is TRBV5-4 and J usage is TRBJ2-1, with D unresolved. This CDR3 has 14 residues. Per the germline V gene, CDR1 is SGHNT and CDR2 is YYREEE (reference sequence). Trimming pared 3 bases from V and 6 bases from J, leaving 13 bases between. The CDR3 loop reads CASSSPWRSNEQFF. The CDR3 DNA is TGTGCCAGCAGCTCCCCTTGGCGATCCAATGAGCAGTTCTTC.

The V and J genes are TRBV15 and TRBJ2-2; TRBD2 aligns across 11 bases. The ends lost 9 bases at V and 5 bases at J; junction bases unmatched: 8. This CDR3 has 15 residues. The germline gives CDR1 LNHNV, CDR2 YYDKDF (reference sequence). As DNA, the CDR3 is TGTGCCACAGGTAGCGGGAGGGCCCTGACCGGGGAGCTGTTTTTT. It yields the protein CATGSGRALTGELFF.

The chain joins TRBV5-6 to TRBJ2-1, with TRBD1 matching 8 bases. The CDR3 totals 15 residues. Germline trimming cut 4 bases from V and 10 bases from J; bases unmatched to any gene: 13. Germline CDR1 reads SGHDT; CDR2 reads YYEEEE. CDR3 sequence reads: CASSPLLDREGEQFF. The DNA of the CDR3 is TGTGCCAGCAGCCCCCTACTGGACAGGGAAGGAGAGCAGTTCTTC.

The rearrangement uses TRBV21-1 and TRBJ2-1; the D call in the table, TRBD2, was not verified against the DNA. TRBV21-1 is a pseudogene. The CDR3 sequence is 17 residues long. In DNA form, the CDR3 reads TGTGCCAGCAGCAAAGCTCGGACTAGCGGGTTCTACAATGAGCAGTTCTTC. Amino acids: CASSKARTSGFYNEQFF.

This sequence joins TRBV19 and TRBJ2-7; D perhaps matches TRBD2 (5 bases). Between the trimmed V and J ends, which lost 3 bases and 7 bases, there was a span of 22 bases. The V gene's germline CDR1 is LNHDA and CDR2 SQIVND (reference sequence). The CDR3 sequence is 16 residues long. CDR3 sequence reads: CASSISAASFLGEQYF. The CDR3 coding sequence is TGTGCCAGTAGTATTTCTGCGGCTAGCTTCCTTGGGGAGCAGTACTTC.

The chain is built from TRBV15 and TRBJ1-5; D may be TRBD1 (5 bases). The V and J ends lost 3 bases and 0 bases respectively, with 12 bases between them. The CDR3 is 16 amino acids. CDR1 and CDR2 from the germline V gene are LNHNV and YYDKDF (reference sequence). CDR3 region: CATSRGRPYSNQPQHF. The CDR3 region has the DNA TGTGCCACCAGCAGGGGACGGCCATATAGCAATCAGCCCCAGCATTTT.

The V and J genes are TRBV6-5 and TRBJ2-7; D perhaps matches TRBD1 (5 bases). Germline loops: CDR1 MNHEY, CDR2 SVGAGI. CDR3 length equals 15 residues. Trimming left V 6 bases short and J 2 bases short, with 17 bases between. The DNA for the CDR3 is TGTGCCAGCAGAGGACGGCCAGGGCCTACCTACGAGCAGTACTTC. This sequence encodes CASRGRPGPTYEQYF.

The chain combines TRBV4-3 with TRBJ2-1; the match to TRBD2 covers 10 bases. The CDR3 sequence is 16 residues long. V lost 0 bases and J lost 6; bases outside the gene matches: 5. Germline CDR1 LGHNA, CDR2 YSLEER. CDR3 DNA: TGCGCCAGCAGCCAAGAAGGACTAGCGGTAGGCAATGAGCAGTTCTTC. Translating gives CASSQEGLAVGNEQFF.

This rearrangement joins TRBV6-1 to TRBJ1-1; unclear D gene. CDR3 size: 13 residues. Germline CDR1 and CDR2: MNHNS and SASEGT. Trimming took off 1 base at V and 7 bases at J, with 10 bases between the two ends. The CDR3 reads CASSEGLVREAFF. Here the CDR3 DNA reads TGTGCCAGCAGTGAAGGGTTAGTCCGTGAAGCTTTCTTT.

The chain recombines TRBV7-9 with TRBJ2-1, with 14 bases fitting TRBD2. This CDR3 has 17 residues. CDR1 and CDR2 (germline): SEHNR, FQNEAQ (reference sequence). J gave up 8 bases and V 1 base, and 7 bases lay outside the gene matches. CDR3 protein: CASSLVPGLAGVHEQFF. In DNA form, the CDR3 reads TGTGCCAGCAGCTTAGTTCCGGGACTAGCGGGAGTTCATGAGCAGTTCTTC.

This clone came up once. The chain has TRBV7-8 and TRBJ1-2; 8 positions match TRBD1. After removal of 8 bases from V and 4 bases from J, the junction contained 6 bases not matched to a gene. Per the germline V gene, CDR1 is SGHVS and CDR2 is FQNEAQ. CDR3 length: 13 residues. The CDR3 sequence: CASGQGIRYGYTF. DNA of the CDR3: TGTGCCAGCGGACAGGGTATCCGCTATGGCTACACCTTC.